Listed below are T cell receptor beta chains from one sample, sequenced in a study of cytomegalovirus exposure and HLA in healthy donors. TCRdb keeps only in-frame clones here, not all; method: immunoSEQ multiplex PCR. This sample yields approximately 200,000 clones, of which over 65% are seen a single time; 1.3% belongs to the top ten. Sequenced sample: PBMCs. Receptors were obtained from a human donor in good health. CDR3s include the opening cysteine and the closing phenylalanine or tryptophan. The D gene is left open where the match is weak. Clone size appears in some rows only: once, few, many, or a class for an expanded clone.

J,D,size,V,DNA,CDR3
TRBJ2-1,-,-,TRBV29-1,TGCAGCGTTGATAGTGTGCCCTACAATGAGCAGTTCTTC,CSVDSVPYNEQFF
TRBJ1-5,-,-,TRBV7-9,TGTGCCAGCAGCCGAGGCGGGGTGTCGGGTCAGCCCCAGCATTTT,CASSRGGVSGQPQHF
TRBJ1-4,-,-,TRBV7-9,TGTGCCAGCAGCTTATCTCAGGGGGAAAAACTGTTTTTT,CASSLSQGEKLFF
TRBJ1-4,-,once,TRBV27,TGTGCCAGCAAAATCGGGTCCAGAAAGTCAACTAATGAAAAACTGTTTTTT,CASKIGSRKSTNEKLFF
TRBJ2-7,-,once,TRBV11-3,TGTGCCAGCAGCTTAGCCAGCGCCTACGAGCAGTACTTC,CASSLASAYEQYF
TRBJ1-2,TRBD1,-,TRBV13,TGTGCCAGCAGCCGACGGACAGGGACCTATGGCTACACCTTC,CASSRRTGTYGYTF
TRBJ2-1,-,-,TRBV21-1,TGTGCCAGCAGGCAAACGTTGGCTCTCAATGAGCAGTTCTTC,CASRQTLALNEQFF
TRBJ2-5,TRBD1,-,TRBV27,TGTGCCAGCAGCGAGTTGACAGGGTATCCCCCTCACATGACTCAGTACTTC,CASSELTGYPPHMTQYF
TRBJ2-3,-,-,TRBV19,TGTGCCAGTAGTATTTATGGACAGTTCATAGATACGCAGTATTTT,CASSIYGQFIDTQYF
TRBJ1-1,-,-,TRBV5-4,TGTGCCAGCGGCTTACAGGGCTTTGAAGCTTTCTTT,CASGLQGFEAFF
TRBJ1-4,-,-,TRBV5-5,TGTGCCAGCAGCTCCGACAGCGCTCTTCTACTCTTTTTT,CASSSDSALLLFF
TRBJ2-3,TRBD2,-,TRBV6-1,TGTGCCAGCAGTGCCGCGGGGGGGAGGGATACGCAGTATTTT,CASSAAGGRDTQYF
TRBJ1-1,TRBD1,-,TRBV2,TGTGCCAGCAGTCCTCAGACAGGGATGAACACTGAAGCTTTCTTT,CASSPQTGMNTEAFF
TRBJ2-2,TRBD2,-,TRBV28,TGTGCCAGCAGTCCTAGCGGGATTAACACCGGGGAGCTGTTTTTT,CASSPSGINTGELFF
TRBJ2-1,-,-,TRBV2,TGTGCCAGCAGTTCACTTGGCCCAGGCGATGAGCAGTTCTTC,CASSSLGPGDEQFF
TRBJ2-2,-,-,TRBV5-4,TGTGCCAGCAGCCCTGGGTTCGAGCGGCGGGCCGGGGAGCTGTTTTTT,CASSPGFERRAGELFF
TRBJ2-7,-,-,TRBV5-1,TGCGCCAGCCGCGCATCGGACTCCTACGAGCAGTACTTC,CASRASDSYEQYF
TRBJ2-3,-,-,TRBV7-9,TGTGCCAGCAGCTTTCCGGGAGTATCCGATACGCAGTATTTT,CASSFPGVSDTQYF
TRBJ1-4,-,-,TRBV7-9,TGTGCCAGCAGCTCCCAGGTGGCGCGTGAAAAACTGTTTTTT,CASSSQVAREKLFF
TRBJ2-3,-,once,TRBV6-5,TGTGCCAGCAGTTACAGCCAGGAAGCAGATACGCAGTATTTT,CASSYSQEADTQYF
TRBJ2-1,TRBD2,-,TRBV7-9,TGTGCCAGCAGCTTAGTCTGGCGGGAGGGCCGTAGTCAGGAGCAGTTCTTC,CASSLVWREGRSQEQFF
TRBJ2-1,TRBD2,-,TRBV19,TGTGCCAGTAGCCCTCTAGCGGGAGATCGCAATGAGCAGTTCTTC,CASSPLAGDRNEQFF